The 10 T cell receptor beta chains below come from one sample, sequenced in a study of blood T cell repertoires in COVID-19. Libraries were prepared by immunoSEQ multiplex PCR; TCRdb keeps only in-frame clonotypes and omits some of them. This sample has about 180,000 clones, with less than 85% found just once. The sequencing sample was made of peripheral blood. The source of these receptors is a human donor in a cohort sampled during active COVID-19.

This clone has just one count. CDR3 loop: CASSLIGQGNEKLFF. For the CDR3, the DNA is TGTGCCAGCTCACTGATCGGACAGGGGAATGAAAAACTGTTTTTT. V usage is TRBV18 and J usage is TRBJ1-4; TRBD1 aligns across 9 bases. This CDR3 comprises 15 residues. The germline V gene encodes CDR1 KGHSH and CDR2 LQKENI. Trimming removed 4 bases from V and 5 bases from J; junction bases left unmatched: 5.

This clone was detected once. This chain uses TRBV27 with TRBJ1-1; no definite D call. CDR3 length: 14 amino acids. V was pared by 5 bases and J by 5 bases, with 15 bases between. Germline-derived CDR1 and CDR2 are MNHEY and SMNVEV (reference sequence). DNA for the CDR3: TGTGCCAGCAGTCTCTCCCCCTCGAGGACTGAAGCTTTCTTT. It encodes CASSLSPSRTEAFF.

Comment on this clone: This specimen includes other DNA sequences encoding the same CDR3. This chain uses TRBV19 with TRBJ1-1; unclear D gene. Looked up from germline, CDR1 is LNHDA and CDR2 is SQIVND (reference sequence). This CDR3 spans 12 amino acids. V shed 4 bases and J shed 2 bases, with 5 bases lying between them. The CDR3 loop is CASSTRNTEAFF. CDR3 DNA: TGTGCCAGTAGTACTAGAAACACTGAAGCTTTCTTT.

This chain links TRBV18 with TRBJ1-1; 8 bases line up with TRBD1. The CDR3 is 15 amino acids. V lost 5 bases to trimming and J lost 1 base; unmatched junction nucleotides: 6. Germline V gene data show CDR1 as KGHSH and CDR2 as LQKENI. CDR3 DNA: TGTGCCAGCTCATCGCTCGGGACAGGGAACACTGAAGCTTTCTTT. Its protein is CASSSLGTGNTEAFF.

This clone was counted only a few times. The chain is built from TRBV7-3 and TRBJ1-1; 7 nucleotides agree with TRBD1. The CDR3 contains 14 residues. V dropped 0 bases and J dropped 9; count of bases not matched to a gene: 7. From germline, CDR1 is SGHTA and CDR2 FQGTGA. The CDR3 protein is CASSLTGTAGKAFF. The DNA of the CDR3 is TGTGCCAGCAGCTTAACCGGGACAGCCGGCAAAGCTTTCTTT.

V usage is TRBV11-2 and J usage is TRBJ2-7, with 14 bases fitting TRBD2. J was trimmed by 6 bases and V by 1 base; bases with no gene match: 5. This CDR3 has 16 amino acids. CDR1 and CDR2 from the germline V gene are SGHAT and FQNNGV. The CDR3 region is CASSLGLAGGPGEQYF. As DNA, the CDR3 is TGTGCCAGCAGCTTAGGACTAGCGGGGGGGCCGGGCGAGCAGTACTTC. Based on the CDR3 plus reference TRBV11-2 and TRBJ2-7, the full variable domain is EAGVAQSPRYKIIEKRQSVAFWCNPISGHATLYWYQQILGQGPKLLIQFQNNGVVDDSQLPKDRFSAERLKGVDSTLKIQPAKLEDSAVYLCASSLGLAGGPGEQYFGPGTRLTVT.

This sequence joins TRBV7-9 and TRBJ2-7; 7 bases fit TRBD1. Germline assignment: CDR1 SEHNR and CDR2 FQNEAQ (reference sequence). The CDR3 consists of 13 residues. The V and J ends lost 4 bases and 8 bases, in that order; junction bases with no gene match: 8. The chain's CDR3 is CASSSVRQGKQYF. CDR3 bases: TGTGCCAGCAGCTCGGTAAGACAGGGAAAGCAGTACTTC.

V gene TRBV27 combines with J gene TRBJ1-6, with 7 nucleotides matching TRBD1. From germline, CDR1 is MNHEY and CDR2 SMNVEV (reference sequence). The V gene end was trimmed by 4 bases and the J gene end by 12 bases; junction bases not matched to a gene: 9. CDR3 size: 14 residues. The CDR3 DNA reads TGTGCCAGCAGTTCGACAGGGTCCTGGGTACCCCTCCACTTT. As protein: CASSSTGSWVPLHF.

The chain uses TRBV6-1 and TRBJ1-6; D gene ambiguous. Trimming took 2 bases from V and 7 from J, leaving 15 bases between them. Per germline, CDR1 MNHNS and CDR2 SASEGT. This CDR3 contains 16 residues. The CDR3 sequence: CASSESIGVGNSPLHF. The CDR3 nucleotides read TGTGCCAGCAGTGAATCCATCGGGGTTGGAAATTCACCCCTCCACTTT.

V and J are TRBV9 and TRBJ2-1, with D uncertain. The CDR3 length is 14 residues. Trimming cost V 0 bases and J 4 bases, with 8 bases left between them. Per the germline V gene, CDR1 is SGDLS and CDR2 is YYNGEE. The CDR3 protein is CASSVDPLYNEQFF. The CDR3 region has the DNA TGTGCCAGCAGCGTAGATCCGTTGTACAATGAGCAGTTCTTC.